These 15 T cell receptor beta chains came from one sample sequenced in a study of blood T cell repertoires in COVID-19. The repertoire was sequenced with immunoSEQ multiplex PCR; TCRdb's copy has only in-frame clones and lacks some. This sample has fewer than 45,000 clones, with 85% to 95% found just once. Sequencing used peripheral blood. Receptors were obtained from a human donor in a cohort sampled during active COVID-19.

This clone is medium-sized. The sample contains more than one DNA sequence encoding this CDR3. The chain employs TRBV5-1 and TRBJ2-7; D call uncertain. V lost 0 bases and J lost 3, with 7 bases in between. The CDR3 totals 13 residues. Germline CDR1 is SGHRS and CDR2 is YFSETQ. CDR3 DNA: TGCGCCAGCAGCTTGGTGTCCAGCTACGAGCAGTACTTC. It specifies CASSLVSSYEQYF. Supplemented by reference TRBV5-1 and TRBJ2-7, the full variable domain reads KAGVTQTPRYLIKTRGQQVTLSCSPISGHRSVSWYQQTPGQGLQFLFEYFSETQRNKGNFPGRFSGRQFSNSRSEMNVSTLELGDSALYLCASSLVSSYEQYFGPGTRLTVT.

J is TRBJ1-1 and V is TRBV9, with D perhaps matching TRBD1 (6 bases). The length of the CDR3 is 15 residues. Germline V gives CDR1 SGDLS, CDR2 YYNGEE. V lost 4 bases and J 5 bases, leaving 18 bases between the germline ends. In DNA form, the CDR3 reads TGTGCCAGCAGCCGAAGGGGGGGTTGGGATACTGAAGCTTTCTTT. Protein sequence: CASSRRGGWDTEAFF.

The chain uses TRBV19 and TRBJ1-2; no firm D call. V lost 6 bases to trimming and J lost 7 bases, with 21 bases between them. The CDR3 loop spans 15 amino acids. Germline lookup yields CDR1 LNHDA and CDR2 SQIVND (reference sequence). The chain's CDR3 is CASSVRLEITSGYTF. Here the CDR3 DNA reads TGTGCCAGTAGCGTAAGACTCGAAATAACGTCTGGCTACACCTTC.

The chain joins TRBV6-2 or TRBV6-3 to TRBJ2-7; D remains ambiguous. V was trimmed by 2 bases and J by 5 bases, leaving 13 bases between them. The CDR3 has 14 amino acids. Germline CDR1 MNHEY, CDR2 SVGEGT. CDR3 sequence reads: CASSYGVSRNEQYF. CDR3 sequence (DNA): TGTGCCAGCAGTTACGGAGTGTCCCGTAACGAGCAGTACTTC.

The chain joins TRBV10-1 to TRBJ2-5; 15 positions match TRBD2. Germline CDR1 is WNHNN and CDR2 is SYGVQD (reference sequence). The CDR3 loop spans 23 amino acids. J was trimmed by 2 bases and V by 4 bases; bases with no gene match: 23. CDR3 sequence: CASSVKLSSGLAGGLPMQETQYF. The CDR3, as DNA: TGCGCCAGCAGTGTAAAGTTGTCCTCCGGACTAGCGGGAGGGTTGCCTATGCAAGAGACCCAGTACTTC.

The rearrangement joins TRBV9 to TRBJ1-1; 10 positions agree with TRBD1. Germline assignment: CDR1 SGDLS and CDR2 YYNGEE. V lost 4 bases to trimming and J lost 1 base; unmatched junction nucleotides: 4. The CDR3 consists of 15 residues. The CDR3 sequence: CASSPRDRGNTEAFF. The CDR3 nucleotides read TGTGCCAGCAGCCCCCGGGACAGGGGGAACACTGAAGCTTTCTTT. Variable domain in full (rest from reference TRBV9 and TRBJ1-1): DSGVTQTPKHLITATGQRVTLRCSPRSGDLSVYWYQQSLDQGLQFLIQYYNGEERAKGNILERFSAQQFPDLHSELNLSSLELGDSALYFCASSPRDRGNTEAFFGQGTRLTVV.

The chain couples TRBV18 to TRBJ2-3, with 7 positions matching TRBD2. V shed 6 bases, J shed 2 bases, and the junction held 8 bases outside the gene matches. CDR3 length: 15 amino acids. Per the germline V gene, CDR1 is KGHSH and CDR2 is LQKENI. CDR3 amino acids: CASSRTRESTDTQYF. The CDR3 coding sequence is TGTGCCAGCTCCCGGACTAGAGAGTCCACAGATACGCAGTATTTT. Full variable domain (remainder filled in from reference TRBV18 and TRBJ2-3): NAGVMQNPRHLVRRRGQEARLRCSPMKGHSHVYWYRQLPEEGLKFMVYLQKENIIDESGMPKERFSAEFPKEGPSILRIQQVVRGDSAAYFCASSRTRESTDTQYFGPGTRLTVL.

This chain joins TRBV25-1 and TRBJ2-1, with 14 bases fitting TRBD2. Germline V gene data show CDR1 as MGHDK and CDR2 as SYGVNS. J was trimmed by 7 bases and V by 5 bases; bases with no gene match: 7. The CDR3 spans 16 residues. The CDR3 sequence is CASSPGTSGSRNEQFF. DNA for the CDR3: TGTGCCAGCAGTCCCGGGACTAGCGGGAGTAGAAATGAGCAGTTCTTC.

V is TRBV5-1 and J is TRBJ2-4; weak D call: TRBD2 (5 bases). Trimming took off 0 bases at V and 0 bases at J, with 13 bases between the two ends. CDR1 is SGHRS, CDR2 YFSETQ, per germline. The CDR3 is 17 residues long. CDR3 residues: CASSLAGSLLAKNIQYF. CDR3 nucleotides: TGCGCCAGCAGCTTGGCGGGATCACTTCTAGCCAAAAACATTCAGTACTTC.

V gene TRBV5-1 combines with J gene TRBJ2-5, with 8 nucleotides matching TRBD1. Germline V gene data show CDR1 as SGHRS and CDR2 as YFSETQ. The V gene end was trimmed by 4 bases and the J gene end by 2 bases; junction bases not matched to a gene: 7. This CDR3 has 15 residues. Here the CDR3 DNA reads TGCGCCAGCAGCCAGGACAGGGTGGGGCAAGAGACCCAGTACTTC. Amino acids: CASSQDRVGQETQYF.

V and J are TRBV2 and TRBJ2-7; D possibly corresponds to TRBD1 (5 bases). This CDR3 is 15 amino acids long. Germline V CDR1 and CDR2: SNHLY, FYNNEI. V lost 3 bases and J lost 0, with 12 bases in between. CDR3: CASSDRTSGSYEQYF. CDR3 coding DNA: TGTGCCAGCAGTGATAGGACATCTGGCTCCTACGAGCAGTACTTC.

This chain uses TRBV2 with TRBJ2-3; 7 bases fit TRBD1. Looked up from germline, CDR1 is SNHLY and CDR2 is FYNNEI. V was clipped by 9 bases and J by 3 bases; unmatched bases: 6. The CDR3 runs to 13 residues. The CDR3 spells CARGQRETDTQYF. The CDR3 DNA reads as TGTGCCAGGGGACAGAGAGAGACAGATACGCAGTATTTT.

The gene calls are TRBV4-3 and TRBJ2-1, with 13 nucleotides matching TRBD2. There are 18 residues in the CDR3. Germline V CDR1 and CDR2: LGHNA, YSLEER. V lost 3 bases to trimming and J lost 5 bases; unmatched junction nucleotides: 10. The CDR3 region has the DNA TGCGCCAGCAGCCACCGACTAGCGGGGGGAGGGAGAGACAATGAGCAGTTCTTC. This translates into CASSHRLAGGGRDNEQFF.

The chain has TRBV29-1 and TRBJ2-7, with TRBD1 matching over 8 bases. CDR3 length equals 12 residues. CDR1 and CDR2 (germline): SQVTM, ANQGSEA. V shed 7 bases and J 4 bases; nucleotides not matched to a gene: 6. CDR3: CSAGQGRYEQYF. For the CDR3, the DNA is TGCAGCGCCGGACAGGGAAGGTACGAGCAGTACTTC.

The rearrangement uses TRBV2 and TRBJ2-3; TRBD2 agrees at 8 bases. CDR1 is SNHLY, CDR2 FYNNEI, per germline. Unmatched junction bases numbered 9, after V lost 3 bases and J lost 1 base. The CDR3 runs 17 residues. The chain's CDR3 is CASSDPTSGGGTDTQYF. CDR3 bases: TGTGCCAGCAGTGACCCTACTAGCGGAGGAGGCACAGATACGCAGTATTTT.